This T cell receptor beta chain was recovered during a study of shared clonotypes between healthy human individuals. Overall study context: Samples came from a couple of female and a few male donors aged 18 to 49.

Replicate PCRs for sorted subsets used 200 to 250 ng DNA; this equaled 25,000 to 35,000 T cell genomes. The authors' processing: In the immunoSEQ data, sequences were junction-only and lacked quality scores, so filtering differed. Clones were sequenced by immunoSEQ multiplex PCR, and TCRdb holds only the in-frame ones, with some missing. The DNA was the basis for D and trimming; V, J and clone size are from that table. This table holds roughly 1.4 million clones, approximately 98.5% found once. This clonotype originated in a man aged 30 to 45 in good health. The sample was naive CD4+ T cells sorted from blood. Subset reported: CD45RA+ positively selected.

The CDR3 protein is CASSFEEGQIRGITDTQYF. The DNA of the CDR3 is TGTGCCAGCAGTTTTGAGGAAGGACAGATCCGCGGTATCACAGATACGCAGTATTTT. The chain carries TRBV28 and TRBJ2-3; TRBD1 is a possible D gene (6 bases). V lost 3 bases and J 2 bases, leaving 24 bases between the germline ends. CDR1 is MDHEN, CDR2 SYDVKM, per germline. The CDR3 contains 19 residues.